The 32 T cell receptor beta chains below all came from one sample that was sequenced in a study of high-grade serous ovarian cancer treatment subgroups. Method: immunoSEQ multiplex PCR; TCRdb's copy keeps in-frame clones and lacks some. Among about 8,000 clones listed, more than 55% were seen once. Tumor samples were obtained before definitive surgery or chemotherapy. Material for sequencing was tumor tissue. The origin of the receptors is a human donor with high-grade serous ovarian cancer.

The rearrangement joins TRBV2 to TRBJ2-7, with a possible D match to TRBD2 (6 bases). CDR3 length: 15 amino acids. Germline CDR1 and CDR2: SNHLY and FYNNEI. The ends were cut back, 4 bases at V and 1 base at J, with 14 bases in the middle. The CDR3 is CASSAQRAKSYEQYF. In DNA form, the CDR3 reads TGTGCCAGCAGTGCTCAGCGGGCCAAATCCTACGAGCAGTACTTC.

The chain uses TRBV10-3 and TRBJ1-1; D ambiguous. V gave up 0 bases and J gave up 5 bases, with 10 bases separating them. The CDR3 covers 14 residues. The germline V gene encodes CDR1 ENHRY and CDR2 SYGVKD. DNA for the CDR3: TGTGCCATCAGTGAGTCCGGAAGACGGACTGAAGCTTTCTTT. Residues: CAISESGRRTEAFF.

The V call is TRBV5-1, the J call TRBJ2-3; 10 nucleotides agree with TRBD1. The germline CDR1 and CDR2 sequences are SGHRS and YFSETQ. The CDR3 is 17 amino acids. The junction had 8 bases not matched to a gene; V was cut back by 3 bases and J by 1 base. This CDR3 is CASSWTGGLPGTDTQYF. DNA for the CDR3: TGCGCCAGCAGCTGGACAGGGGGGCTCCCCGGCACAGATACGCAGTATTTT. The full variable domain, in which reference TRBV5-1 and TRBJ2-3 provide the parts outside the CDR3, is KAGVTQTPRYLIKTRGQQVTLSCSPISGHRSVSWYQQTPGQGLQFLFEYFSETQRNKGNFPGRFSGRQFSNSRSEMNVSTLELGDSALYLCASSWTGGLPGTDTQYFGPGTRLTVL.

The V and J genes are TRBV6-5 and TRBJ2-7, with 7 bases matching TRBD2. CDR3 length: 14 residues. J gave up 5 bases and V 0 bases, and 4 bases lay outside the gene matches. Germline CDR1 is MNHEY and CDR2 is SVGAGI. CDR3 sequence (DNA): TGTGCCAGCAGTTACTCTGGGGGAGGGAACGAGCAGTACTTC. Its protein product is CASSYSGGGNEQYF.

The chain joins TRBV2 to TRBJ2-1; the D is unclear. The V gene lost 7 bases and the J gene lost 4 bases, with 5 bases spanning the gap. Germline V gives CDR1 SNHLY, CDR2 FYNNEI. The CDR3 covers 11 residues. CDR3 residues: CASKDYNEQFF. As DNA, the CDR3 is TGTGCCAGCAAGGATTACAATGAGCAGTTCTTC.

As DNA, the CDR3 is TGTGCCAGCAGTTTTCGGCGGGGGGGCTACAATGAGCAGTTCTTC. As protein: CASSFRRGGYNEQFF. This chain joins TRBV27 and TRBJ2-1; 9 bases agree with TRBD2. Germline V lookup: CDR1 MNHEY, CDR2 SMNVEV (reference sequence). Unmatched junction bases numbered 3, after V lost 3 bases and J lost 3 bases. The CDR3 is 15 amino acids.

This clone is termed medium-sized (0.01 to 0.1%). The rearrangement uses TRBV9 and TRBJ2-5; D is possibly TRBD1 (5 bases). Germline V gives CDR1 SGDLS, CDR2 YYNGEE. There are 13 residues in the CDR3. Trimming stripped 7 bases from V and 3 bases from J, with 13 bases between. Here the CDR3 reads CASAAGQEETQYF. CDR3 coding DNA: TGTGCCAGCGCGGCAGGGCAGGAAGAGACCCAGTACTTC.

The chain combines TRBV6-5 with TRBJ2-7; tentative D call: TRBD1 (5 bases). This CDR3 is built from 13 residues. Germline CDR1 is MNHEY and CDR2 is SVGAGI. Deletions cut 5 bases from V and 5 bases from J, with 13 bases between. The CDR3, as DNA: TGTGCCAGCAGTGAGGCCAGGGTTCACGAGCAGTACTTC. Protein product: CASSEARVHEQYF.

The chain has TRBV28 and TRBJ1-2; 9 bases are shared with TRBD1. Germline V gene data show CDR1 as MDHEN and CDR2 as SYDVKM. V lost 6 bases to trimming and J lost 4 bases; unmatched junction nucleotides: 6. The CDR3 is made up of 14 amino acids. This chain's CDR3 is CASRPGTGLYGYTF. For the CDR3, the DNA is TGTGCCAGCAGGCCCGGGACAGGGCTCTATGGCTACACCTTC.

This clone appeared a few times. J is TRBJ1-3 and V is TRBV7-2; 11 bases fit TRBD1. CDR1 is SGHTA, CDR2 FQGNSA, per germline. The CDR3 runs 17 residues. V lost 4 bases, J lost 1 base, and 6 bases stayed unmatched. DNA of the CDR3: TGTGCCAGCAGCTCTGGGACAGGGGGTAGATCTGGAAACACCATATATTTT. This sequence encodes CASSSGTGGRSGNTIYF.

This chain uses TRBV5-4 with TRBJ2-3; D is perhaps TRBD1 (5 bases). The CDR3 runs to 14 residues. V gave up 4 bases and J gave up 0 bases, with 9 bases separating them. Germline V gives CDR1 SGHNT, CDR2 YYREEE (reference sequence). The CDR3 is CASSPPGSTDTQYF. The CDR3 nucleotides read TGTGCCAGCAGCCCACCAGGGAGCACAGATACGCAGTATTTT.

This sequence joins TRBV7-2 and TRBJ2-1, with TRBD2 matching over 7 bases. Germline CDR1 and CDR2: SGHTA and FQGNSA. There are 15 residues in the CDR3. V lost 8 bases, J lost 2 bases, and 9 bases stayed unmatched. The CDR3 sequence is CASGLWGGPYNEQFF. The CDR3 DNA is TGTGCCAGCGGATTGTGGGGAGGGCCCTACAATGAGCAGTTCTTC. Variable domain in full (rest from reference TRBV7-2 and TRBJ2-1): GAGVSQSPSNKVTEKGKDVELRCDPISGHTALYWYRQSLGQGLEFLIYFQGNSAPDKSGLPSDRFSAERTGGSVSTLTIQRTQQEDSAVYLCASGLWGGPYNEQFFGPGTRLTVL.

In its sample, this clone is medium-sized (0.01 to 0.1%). CDR3 protein: CASSYRSSDTQYF. CDR3 nucleotides: TGTGCCAGTAGTTATCGTTCGTCAGATACGCAGTATTTT. J is TRBJ2-3 and V is TRBV19; D gene uncertain. This CDR3 has 13 amino acids. Germline assignment: CDR1 LNHDA and CDR2 SQIVND (reference sequence). V shed 5 bases and J shed 4 bases, with 10 bases lying between them.

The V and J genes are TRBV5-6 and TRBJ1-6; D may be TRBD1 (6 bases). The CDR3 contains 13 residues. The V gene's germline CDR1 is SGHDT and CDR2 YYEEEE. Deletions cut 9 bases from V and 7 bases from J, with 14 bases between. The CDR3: CATQTGRNSPLHF. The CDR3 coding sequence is TGTGCCACCCAGACAGGAAGGAATTCACCCCTCCACTTT.

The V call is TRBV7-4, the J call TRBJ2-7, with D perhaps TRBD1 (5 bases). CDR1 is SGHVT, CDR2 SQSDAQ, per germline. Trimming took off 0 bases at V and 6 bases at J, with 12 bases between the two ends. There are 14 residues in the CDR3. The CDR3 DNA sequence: TGTGCCAGCAGCTTAGCGATGGGGCCCGGCGAGCAGTACTTC. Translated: CASSLAMGPGEQYF.

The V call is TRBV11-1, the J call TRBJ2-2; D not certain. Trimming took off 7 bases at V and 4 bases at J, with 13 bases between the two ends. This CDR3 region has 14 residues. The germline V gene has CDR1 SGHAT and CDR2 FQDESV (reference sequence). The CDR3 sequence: CASTPVRATGELFF. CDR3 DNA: TGTGCCAGCACCCCGGTTCGCGCCACCGGGGAGCTGTTTTTT.

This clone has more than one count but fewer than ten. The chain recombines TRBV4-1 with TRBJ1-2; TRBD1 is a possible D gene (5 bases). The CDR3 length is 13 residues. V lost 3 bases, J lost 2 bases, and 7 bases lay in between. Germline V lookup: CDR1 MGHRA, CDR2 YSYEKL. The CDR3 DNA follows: TGCGCCAGCAGCCAGCGGGGGAACTATGGCTACACCTTC. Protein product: CASSQRGNYGYTF.

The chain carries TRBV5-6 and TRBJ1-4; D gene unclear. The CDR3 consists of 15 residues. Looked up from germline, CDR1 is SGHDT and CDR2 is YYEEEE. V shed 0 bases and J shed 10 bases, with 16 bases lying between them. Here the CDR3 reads CASSLGFSTIRKLFF. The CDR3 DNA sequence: TGTGCCAGCAGCTTGGGATTCTCTACTATCCGAAAACTGTTTTTT.

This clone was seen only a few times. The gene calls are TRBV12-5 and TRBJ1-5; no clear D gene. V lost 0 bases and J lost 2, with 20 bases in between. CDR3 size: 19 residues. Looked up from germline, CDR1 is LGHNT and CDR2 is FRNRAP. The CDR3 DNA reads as TGTGCTAGTGGTTTGGTACTCGATGGGCAGGCTGTGCGCAATCAGCCCCAGCATTTT. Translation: CASGLVLDGQAVRNQPQHF. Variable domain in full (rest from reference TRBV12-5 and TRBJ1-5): DARVTQTPRHKVTEMGQEVTMRCQPILGHNTVFWYRQTMMQGLELLAYFRNRAPLDDSGMPKDRFSAEMPDATLATLKIQPSEPRDSAVYFCASGLVLDGQAVRNQPQHFGDGTRLSIL.

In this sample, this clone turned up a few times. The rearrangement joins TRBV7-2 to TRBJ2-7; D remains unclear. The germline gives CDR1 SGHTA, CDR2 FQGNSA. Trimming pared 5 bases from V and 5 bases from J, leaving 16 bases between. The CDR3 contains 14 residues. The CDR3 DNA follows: TGTGCCAGCAGCCCATATCGGACCTTCGACGAGCAGTACTTC. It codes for CASSPYRTFDEQYF.

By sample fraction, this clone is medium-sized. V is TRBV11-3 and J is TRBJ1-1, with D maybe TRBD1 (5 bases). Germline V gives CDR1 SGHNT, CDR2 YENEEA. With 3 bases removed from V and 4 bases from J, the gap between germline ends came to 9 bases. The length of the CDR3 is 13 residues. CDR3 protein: CASSLGGTTEAFF. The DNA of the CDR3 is TGTGCCAGCAGCTTGGGGGGGACCACTGAAGCTTTCTTT. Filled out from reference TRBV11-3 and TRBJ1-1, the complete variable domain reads EAGVVQSPRYKIIEKKQPVAFWCNPISGHNTLYWYLQNLGQGPELLIRYENEEAVDDSQLPKDRFSAERLKGVDSTLKIQPAELGDSAVYLCASSLGGTTEAFFGQGTRLTVV.

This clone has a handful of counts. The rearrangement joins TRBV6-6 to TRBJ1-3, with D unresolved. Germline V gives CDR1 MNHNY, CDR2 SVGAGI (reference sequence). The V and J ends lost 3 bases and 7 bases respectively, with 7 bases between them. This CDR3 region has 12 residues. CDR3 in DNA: TGTGCCAGCAGTTATCGAGGGAACACCATATATTTT. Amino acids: CASSYRGNTIYF.

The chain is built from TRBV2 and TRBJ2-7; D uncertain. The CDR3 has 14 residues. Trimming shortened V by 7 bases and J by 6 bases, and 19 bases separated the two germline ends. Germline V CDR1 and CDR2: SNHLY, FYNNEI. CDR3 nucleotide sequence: TGTGCCAGCATGGCTACCTCCTTCGGGTTCGAGCAGTACTTC. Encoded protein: CASMATSFGFEQYF. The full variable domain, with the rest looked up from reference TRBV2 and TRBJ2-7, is EPEVTQTPSHQVTQMGQEVILRCVPISNHLYFYWYRQILGQKVEFLVSFYNNEISEKSEIFDDQFSVERPDGSNFTLKIRSTKLEDSAMYFCASMATSFGFEQYFGPGTRLTVT.

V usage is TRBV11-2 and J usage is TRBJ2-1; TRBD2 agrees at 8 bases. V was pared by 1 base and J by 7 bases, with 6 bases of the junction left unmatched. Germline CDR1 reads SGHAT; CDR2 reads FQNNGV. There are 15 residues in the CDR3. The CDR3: CASSLVVTSGNEQFF. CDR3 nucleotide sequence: TGTGCCAGCAGCTTAGTCGTAACTAGCGGAAATGAGCAGTTCTTC.

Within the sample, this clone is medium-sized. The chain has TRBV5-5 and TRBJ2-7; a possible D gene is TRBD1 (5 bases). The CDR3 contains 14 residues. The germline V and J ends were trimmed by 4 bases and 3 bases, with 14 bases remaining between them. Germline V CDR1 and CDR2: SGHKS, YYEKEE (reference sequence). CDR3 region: CASSPAGALYEQYF. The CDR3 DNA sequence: TGTGCCAGCAGCCCCGCTGGGGCTCTCTACGAGCAGTACTTC.

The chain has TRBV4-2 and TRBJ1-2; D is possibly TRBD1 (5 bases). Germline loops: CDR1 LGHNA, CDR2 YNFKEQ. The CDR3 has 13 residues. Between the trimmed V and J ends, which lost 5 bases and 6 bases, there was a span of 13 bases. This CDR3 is CASSSGDGHGYTF. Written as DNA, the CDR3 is TGTGCCAGCAGCTCGGGGGACGGGCATGGCTACACCTTC.

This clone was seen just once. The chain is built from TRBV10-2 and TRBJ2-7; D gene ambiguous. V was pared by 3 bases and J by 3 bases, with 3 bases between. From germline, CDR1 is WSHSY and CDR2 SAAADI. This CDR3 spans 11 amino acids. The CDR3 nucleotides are TGCGCCAGCAGTGACAGCTACGAGCAGTACTTC. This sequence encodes CASSDSYEQYF.

The CDR3, as DNA: TGTGCCAGCAGCCAAGCAGCCGAGCAGTTCTTC. Translation: CASSQAAEQFF. The chain recombines TRBV4-2 with TRBJ2-1; D call uncertain. Germline V gene lookup returns CDR1 LGHNA and CDR2 YNFKEQ. The CDR3 contains 11 residues. V was cut by 1 base and J by 10 bases, with 5 bases left in between.

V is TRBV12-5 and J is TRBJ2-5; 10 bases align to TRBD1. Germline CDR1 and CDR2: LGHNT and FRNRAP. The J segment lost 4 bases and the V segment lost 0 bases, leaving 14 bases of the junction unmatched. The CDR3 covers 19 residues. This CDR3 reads CASGLVPDGTGVFGETQYF. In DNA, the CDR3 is TGTGCTAGTGGTTTGGTACCCGATGGGACAGGGGTTTTCGGAGAGACCCAGTACTTC.

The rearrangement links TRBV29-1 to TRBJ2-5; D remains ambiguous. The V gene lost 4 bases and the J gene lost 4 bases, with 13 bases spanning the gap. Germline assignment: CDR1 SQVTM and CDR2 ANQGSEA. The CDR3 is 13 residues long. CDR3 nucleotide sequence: TGCAGCGTTGCACAGAGCAAAAGAGAGACCCAGTACTTC. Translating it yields CSVAQSKRETQYF. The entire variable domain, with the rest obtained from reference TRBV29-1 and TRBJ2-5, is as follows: SAVISQKPSRDICQRGTSLTIQCQVDSQVTMMFWYRQQPGQSLTLIATANQGSEATYESGFVIDKFPISRPNLTFSTLTVSNMSPEDSSIYLCSVAQSKRETQYFGPGTRLLVL.

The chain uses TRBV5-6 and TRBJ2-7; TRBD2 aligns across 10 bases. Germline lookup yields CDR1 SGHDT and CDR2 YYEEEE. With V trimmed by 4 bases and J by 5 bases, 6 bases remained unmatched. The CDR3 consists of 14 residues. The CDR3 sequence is CASSPGLANHEQYF. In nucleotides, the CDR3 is TGTGCCAGCAGCCCGGGACTAGCGAACCACGAGCAGTACTTC. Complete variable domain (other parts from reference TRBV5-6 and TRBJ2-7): DAGVTQSPTHLIKTRGQQVTLRCSPKSGHDTVSWYQQALGQGPQFIFQYYEEEERQRGNFPDRFSGHQFPNYSSELNVNALLLGDSALYLCASSPGLANHEQYFGPGTRLTVT.

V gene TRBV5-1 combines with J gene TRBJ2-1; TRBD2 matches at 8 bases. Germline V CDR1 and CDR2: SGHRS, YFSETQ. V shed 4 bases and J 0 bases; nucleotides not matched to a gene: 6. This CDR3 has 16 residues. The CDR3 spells CASSPIAGSSYNEQFF. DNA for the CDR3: TGCGCCAGCAGCCCCATAGCGGGGAGCTCCTACAATGAGCAGTTCTTC.